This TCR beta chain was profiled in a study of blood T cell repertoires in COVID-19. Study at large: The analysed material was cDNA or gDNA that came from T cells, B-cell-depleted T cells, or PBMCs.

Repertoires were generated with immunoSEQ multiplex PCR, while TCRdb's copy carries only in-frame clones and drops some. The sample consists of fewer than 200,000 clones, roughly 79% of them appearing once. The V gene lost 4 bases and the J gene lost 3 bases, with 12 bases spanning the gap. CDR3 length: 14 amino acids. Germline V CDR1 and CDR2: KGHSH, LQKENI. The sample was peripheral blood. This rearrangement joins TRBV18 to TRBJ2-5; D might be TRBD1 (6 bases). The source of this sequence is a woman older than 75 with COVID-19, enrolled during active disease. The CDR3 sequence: CASSLFRDKETQYF. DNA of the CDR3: TGTGCCAGCTCACTCTTCCGGGACAAAGAGACCCAGTACTTC.